Listed below are T cell receptor beta chains from one sample, sequenced in a study of identical twins. MiXCR, applied by TCRdb to the 5' RACE reads, yields one record per CDR3 protein. The top ten clones hold 0.45% to 0.5% of a sample with 400,000 to 600,000 distinct CDR3 sequences, 20% to 25% of them seen once. These data also featured in a second study, about yellow fever vaccine responses in identical twins.

The source material was CD4+ T cells sorted from blood. The receptors come from a woman between 18 and 29 years old in good health. Each CDR3 is given with its conserved first and last residue. D genes are given only for firm matches. Size is omitted from some rows. Given values are once, few, many or a class for expanded clones.

V	D	size	J	CDR3	DNA
TRBV15	TRBD1	.	TRBJ2-7	CATSRQGGETYEQYF	TGTGCCACCAGTCGACAGGGTGGGGAGACCTACGAGCAGTACTTC
TRBV20-1	TRBD2	few	TRBJ2-1	CSAPRSGSFYNEQFF	TGCAGTGCTCCTCGAAGCGGGAGTTTCTACAATGAGCAGTTCTTC
TRBV5-1	TRBD2	.	TRBJ2-3	CASSFSGAYTDTQYF	TGCGCCAGCAGCTTCAGCGGGGCCTACACAGATACGCAGTATTTT
TRBV7-3	.	.	TRBJ2-3	CASSLILVGSTDTQYF	TGTGCCAGCAGCTTAATCCTGGTGGGGAGCACAGATACGCAGTATTTT
TRBV7-2	TRBD1	few	TRBJ2-4	CASALGLGTGEEF	TGTGCCAGCGCTTTAGGGCTCGGGACAGGGGAGGAATTC
TRBV28	.	few	TRBJ2-7	CASTLTGRGTPQQYF	TGTGCCAGCACTCTAACAGGGAGAGGAACGCCGCAGCAGTACTTC
TRBV20-1	.	few	TRBJ2-3	CSARLPGAGDTQYF	TGCAGTGCCCGCCTTCCGGGGGCGGGAGATACGCAGTATTTT
TRBV20-1	TRBD2	few	TRBJ2-1	CSARDPQLAGGYNEQFF	TGCAGTGCTAGAGATCCCCAACTAGCGGGGGGGTACAATGAGCAGTTCTTC
TRBV20-1	TRBD2	.	TRBJ2-1	CSARGLAGGVNEQFF	TGCAGTGCTAGAGGGCTAGCGGGGGGGGTCAATGAGCAGTTCTTC
TRBV7-6	.	.	TRBJ2-1	CASSLAPTSLAYNEQFF	TGTGCCAGCAGCTTAGCCCCGACTAGTCTAGCCTACAATGAGCAGTTCTTC
TRBV3-1	.	few	TRBJ2-1	CASSQVIASAIRDEQFF	TGTGCCAGCAGCCAAGTGATAGCCAGCGCAATAAGGGATGAGCAGTTCTTC
TRBV14	.	.	TRBJ2-5	CASGTAETQYF	TGTGCCAGCGGGACGGCGGAGACCCAGTACTTC
TRBV4-1	.	.	TRBJ1-3	CASSQDQYGLKSGNTIYF	TGCGCCAGCAGCCAAGATCAGTACGGCCTTAAATCTGGAAACACCATATATTTT
TRBV28	TRBD2	.	TRBJ2-7	CASSPPSGGAYEQYF	TGTGCCAGCAGTCCCCCCAGCGGGGGCGCCTACGAGCAGTACTTC
TRBV9	.	.	TRBJ2-5	CASSVNVAGQETQYF	TGTGCCAGCAGCGTAAATGTCGCGGGACAAGAGACCCAGTACTTC
TRBV5-1	.	few	TRBJ1-1	CVSRSRQGAEAFF	TGCGTCAGCAGGTCCAGGCAAGGGGCTGAAGCTTTCTTT
TRBV5-6	.	.	TRBJ2-4	CASSRGRGTQNIQYF	TGTGCCAGCAGCCGGGGACGGGGGACCCAAAACATTCAGTACTTC
TRBV20-1	.	.	TRBJ1-3	CSAVGSGNTIYF	TGCAGTGCTGTAGGTTCTGGAAACACCATATATTTT
TRBV18	.	.	TRBJ2-5	CASSPLAETQYF	TGTGCCAGCTCACCATTGGCGGAGACCCAGTACTTC
TRBV7-9	.	few	TRBJ1-1	CASSSSTMNTEAFF	TGTGCCAGCAGCAGCTCTACCATGAACACTGAAGCTTTCTTT
TRBV15	.	few	TRBJ2-5	CATSRTREETQYF	TGTGCCACCAGCAGAACGAGGGAAGAGACCCAGTACTTC
TRBV5-1	.	.	TRBJ2-3	CASSLVAAFDRDTQYF	TGCGCCAGCAGCTTAGTAGCGGCTTTTGATAGGGATACGCAGTATTTT
TRBV24-1	.	few	TRBJ2-5	CATSDSTLAKSTQYF	TGTGCCACCAGTGACTCGACATTGGCAAAGTCGACCCAGTACTTC
TRBV12-3/TRBV12-4	TRBD1	.	TRBJ1-3	CASPRGSGNTIYF	TGTGCCAGCCCCAGGGGGTCTGGAAACACCATATATTTT
TRBV12-3/TRBV12-4	.	.	TRBJ1-2	CASIRSLGKGGYTF	TGTGCCAGCATCAGATCGCTTGGCAAGGGTGGCTACACCTTC
TRBV24-1	.	few	TRBJ2-1	CATSEFGGPRNEQFF	TGTGCCACCAGTGAGTTTGGGGGGCCCCGCAATGAGCAGTTCTTC
TRBV10-3	.	once	TRBJ1-4	CAISESGHHNEKLFF	TGTGCCATCAGTGAGTCGGGACATCATAATGAAAAACTGTTTTTT
TRBV6-5	TRBD1	.	TRBJ1-1	CASRKDRVEAFF	TGTGCCAGCAGGAAAGACAGGGTTGAAGCTTTCTTT
TRBV27	TRBD2	many	TRBJ2-1	CASSLLPQGGTYNEQFF	TGTGCCAGCAGTCTCCTACCCCAGGGAGGGACCTACAATGAGCAGTTCTTC
TRBV28	.	few	TRBJ2-2	CASIAQQMIHGELFF	TGTGCCAGCATTGCCCAACAAATGATTCACGGGGAGCTGTTTTTT
TRBV20-1	TRBD1	.	TRBJ2-2	CSADREGTGELFF	TGCAGTGCGGACAGGGAAGGGACCGGGGAGCTGTTTTTT
TRBV11-1	.	.	TRBJ1-4	CASSLLRTVARGDEKLFF	TGTGCCAGCAGCCTCCTTCGGACAGTGGCCCGAGGGGATGAAAAACTGTTTTTT
TRBV6-5	.	.	TRBJ1-1	CASSYTSTDGFSVNTEAFF	TGTGCCAGCAGTTACACCTCGACCGACGGATTCTCCGTGAACACTGAAGCTTTCTTT
TRBV28	TRBD2	few	TRBJ2-1	CASSPGTSDHNEQFF	TGTGCCAGCAGTCCCGGGACTAGCGACCACAATGAGCAGTTCTTC
TRBV12-3/TRBV12-4	.	few	TRBJ1-2	CASSFGDGGAYGYTF	TGTGCCAGCAGTTTTGGGGACGGGGGCGCGTATGGCTACACCTTC
TRBV10-3	.	few	TRBJ2-7	CAISVEGNEQYF	TGTGCCATCAGTGTGGAGGGCAACGAGCAGTACTTC
TRBV12-3/TRBV12-4	TRBD2	.	TRBJ2-1	CASTLLAANEQFF	TGTGCCAGCACCCTACTAGCGGCAAATGAGCAGTTCTTC
TRBV6-1	TRBD2	few	TRBJ2-1	CASERWRETHNEQFF	TGTGCCAGCGAACGGTGGCGGGAGACCCACAATGAGCAGTTCTTC
TRBV12-3/TRBV12-4	TRBD2	few	TRBJ2-7	CASSPRTSWVSSYEQYF	TGTGCCAGCAGTCCTAGGACTAGTTGGGTGAGCTCCTACGAGCAGTACTTC
TRBV25-1	.	few	TRBJ2-1	CASSEGGSTFSSYNEQFF	TGTGCCAGCAGTGAAGGCGGTAGCACATTTAGCTCCTACAATGAGCAGTTCTTC
TRBV24-1	TRBD2	few	TRBJ2-5	CATSDFGGGMETQYF	TGTGCCACCAGTGATTTTGGGGGGGGGATGGAGACCCAGTACTTC
TRBV10-2	TRBD2	once	TRBJ2-5	CASSESAGVKTQYF	TGCGCCAGCAGTGAGTCGGCGGGGGTAAAGACCCAGTACTTC
TRBV4-2	.	.	TRBJ2-2	CASSQTSDSAGELFF	TGTGCCAGCAGCCAAACCTCGGACAGCGCCGGGGAGCTGTTTTTT
TRBV29-1	TRBD2	.	TRBJ2-5	CSVEASGRSQYF	TGCAGCGTTGAGGCTAGCGGGAGGTCCCAGTACTTC
TRBV10-3	TRBD1	many	TRBJ1-5	CAIRSGQGQPQHF	TGTGCCATCAGATCGGGACAGGGTCAGCCCCAGCATTTT
TRBV6-1	.	few	TRBJ2-1	CASSRDRPSSYNEQFF	TGTGCCAGCAGTCGCGACAGGCCCAGCTCCTACAATGAGCAGTTCTTC
TRBV20-1	.	.	TRBJ1-1	CSAPRGLNTEAFF	TGCAGTGCTCCGAGGGGGTTGAACACTGAAGCTTTCTTT
TRBV28	.	few	TRBJ2-3	CASNPRGGLSTDTQYF	TGTGCCAGCAACCCCCGTGGGGGGCTGAGCACAGATACGCAGTATTTT
TRBV6-1	.	.	TRBJ2-1	CASSAARTGYNEQFF	TGTGCCAGCAGTGCCGCCCGGACGGGTTACAATGAGCAGTTCTTC
TRBV20-1	TRBD1	few	TRBJ1-2	CSASSGQGYGIGYGYTF	TGCAGTGCTAGCTCAGGACAGGGATACGGGATTGGCTATGGCTACACCTTC
TRBV4-2	TRBD2	few	TRBJ2-7	CASSQETSGNIYEQYF	TGTGCCAGCAGCCAAGAGACTAGCGGGAATATCTACGAGCAGTACTTC
TRBV15	TRBD2	.	TRBJ2-7	CATSRVLAGGLYEQYF	TGTGCCACCAGCAGAGTACTAGCGGGAGGGCTCTACGAGCAGTACTTC
TRBV7-6	.	few	TRBJ2-5	CASSLGLARFETQYF	TGTGCCAGCAGCTTAGGGCTAGCCCGGTTTGAGACCCAGTACTTC